Listed below are T cell receptor beta chains from one sample, sequenced in a study of response to subunit inactivated influenza vaccine. TCRdb ran MiXCR on the RT-PCR reads and lists one entry per CDR3 protein. The table includes roughly 190,000 distinct CDR3 sequences, less than 15% detected once. The sample was also reused in another study, on T cells expressing NK-cell markers.

The source was CD8+ T cells sorted from PBMCs, collected 12 days after vaccination. The receptor source for this set is a man aged 45-65 years who received an inactivated influenza vaccine. The CDR3 runs from the conserved cysteine through the conserved F or W. A D gene is named only where the DNA matches it firmly. The listing skips clone size in some rows; elsewhere it reads once, few, many or a size class.

few	TRBJ2-3	TRBD2	TRBV6-5	CASTEGTSGRITGTDTQYF	TGTGCCAGCACCGAAGGGACTAGCGGGAGGATAACGGGCACAGATACGCAGTATTTT
few	TRBJ2-5	-	TRBV6-2/TRBV6-3	CASRSFGTTSQETQYF	TGTGCCAGCAGAAGCTTCGGCACGACATCCCAAGAGACCCAGTACTTC
-	TRBJ2-7	-	TRBV15	CATSRDSGSYEQYF	TGTGCCACCAGCAGAGACTCAGGGTCCTACGAGCAGTACTTC
few	TRBJ2-7	-	TRBV29-1	CSVGTFHVSYEQYF	TGCAGCGTTGGGACATTCCACGTCTCCTACGAGCAGTACTTC
-	TRBJ2-5	-	TRBV4-3	CASSQDSDRKGGTQYF	TGCGCCAGCAGCCAAGATTCCGACAGGAAGGGAGGGACCCAGTACTTC
few	TRBJ1-1	TRBD1	TRBV7-9	CASSWGQGPNTEAFF	TGTGCCAGCAGCTGGGGACAGGGCCCTAACACTGAAGCTTTCTTT
few	TRBJ2-5	-	TRBV5-6	CASSLEAGPQETQYF	TGTGCCAGCAGCTTGGAGGCGGGGCCACAAGAGACCCAGTACTTC
many	TRBJ2-2	-	TRBV20-1	CSARDVRTGELFF	TGCAGTGCTAGAGACGTCCGCACCGGGGAGCTGTTTTTT
-	TRBJ2-3	-	TRBV27	CASSLYPRSTDTQYF	TGTGCCAGCAGTTTATACCCTCGGAGCACAGATACGCAGTATTTT
few	TRBJ2-4	TRBD2	TRBV7-9	CASSSFIAGGVKNIQYF	TGTGCCAGCAGCTCCTTTATAGCGGGAGGGGTAAAAAACATTCAGTACTTC
few	TRBJ2-1	TRBD2	TRBV4-1	CASSQDEGREYNEQFF	TGCGCCAGCAGCCAAGATGAAGGGCGGGAGTATAATGAGCAGTTCTTC
-	TRBJ2-1	-	TRBV20-1	CSAWTTRQAYNEQFF	TGCAGTGCTTGGACGACACGACAGGCCTACAATGAGCAGTTCTTC
-	TRBJ2-1	TRBD2	TRBV4-3	CASSQVGLADEYNEQFF	TGCGCCAGCAGCCAAGTCGGACTAGCGGACGAATACAATGAGCAGTTCTTC
-	TRBJ2-1	-	TRBV29-1	CSAPDSNRAGINEQFF	TGCAGCGCCCCCGACTCAAACAGGGCGGGTATCAATGAGCAGTTCTTC
-	TRBJ2-7	-	TRBV5-6	CASSWGSGSYEQYF	TGTGCCAGCAGCTGGGGGTCAGGGTCCTACGAGCAGTACTTC
-	TRBJ2-1	-	TRBV7-2	CASNTRDSPYNEQFF	TGTGCCAGCAACACCCGGGACTCTCCCTACAATGAGCAGTTCTTC
few	TRBJ2-7	-	TRBV4-3	CASSQSLAGAHEQYF	TGCGCCAGCAGCCAGAGTTTAGCTGGGGCCCACGAGCAGTACTTC
-	TRBJ2-7	TRBD1	TRBV7-9	CASSLAPGQGSYEQYF	TGTGCCAGCAGCTTAGCACCGGGACAGGGCTCCTACGAGCAGTACTTC
few	TRBJ2-3	-	TRBV6-2/TRBV6-3	CASSDDLMRADTQYF	TGTGCCAGCAGTGATGACTTGATGAGGGCAGATACGCAGTATTTT
many	TRBJ1-2	-	TRBV7-9	CASSNGLDFFNYGYTF	TGTGCCAGCAGCAATGGTCTGGACTTTTTTAACTATGGCTACACCTTC
many	TRBJ2-2	TRBD1	TRBV4-3	CASSRGQGDTGELFF	TGCGCCAGCAGCCGGGGACAGGGAGACACCGGGGAGCTGTTTTTT
few	TRBJ2-7	-	TRBV25-1	CASSEGDRSSYEQYF	TGTGCCAGCAGTGAAGGTGACAGGAGCTCCTACGAGCAGTACTTC
-	TRBJ2-1	-	TRBV28	CASSFSSEQFF	TGTGCCAGCAGTTTCAGCAGTGAGCAGTTCTTC
few	TRBJ2-5	-	TRBV12-3/TRBV12-4	CASNRDSIQETQYF	TGTGCCAGCAACAGGGACTCTATTCAAGAGACCCAGTACTTC
medium-sized	TRBJ2-1	-	TRBV27	CASSLLGDNEQFF	TGTGCCAGCAGTTTATTGGGTGACAATGAGCAGTTCTTC
-	TRBJ2-1	TRBD2	TRBV12-3/TRBV12-4	CASSLLPDSGAGNEQFF	TGTGCCAGCAGTTTACTCCCCGACAGCGGGGCTGGAAATGAGCAGTTCTTC
-	TRBJ1-2	-	TRBV20-1	CSARDSVPRYGYTF	TGCAGTGCTAGAGATTCGGTACCGCGCTATGGCTACACCTTC
few	TRBJ1-5	-	TRBV5-6	CASSFYKSALRQPQHF	TGTGCCAGCAGCTTTTATAAGAGCGCTCTCCGCCAGCCCCAGCATTTT
-	TRBJ1-5	-	TRBV15	CATKSGRGGNQPQHF	TGTGCCACCAAATCGGGCAGGGGAGGCAATCAGCCCCAGCATTTT
few	TRBJ2-5	-	TRBV15	CATSRELVLETQYF	TGTGCCACCAGCAGAGAGCTCGTTTTAGAGACCCAGTACTTC
-	TRBJ2-2	-	TRBV7-9	CASTGTITGELFF	TGTGCCAGCACGGGGACGATCACCGGGGAGCTGTTTTTT
-	TRBJ2-2	TRBD2	TRBV6-1	CASGSFSGVYTGELFF	TGTGCCAGCGGATCATTTAGCGGGGTTTACACCGGGGAGCTGTTTTTT
few	TRBJ1-2	TRBD1	TRBV12-3/TRBV12-4	CASSLTGGLIYGYTF	TGTGCCAGCAGTTTAACAGGGGGTTTAATCTATGGCTACACCTTC
-	TRBJ2-1	TRBD2	TRBV11-3	CASSSRGRANEQFF	TGTGCCAGCAGCTCTCGCGGGAGGGCCAATGAGCAGTTCTTC
-	TRBJ1-5	-	TRBV28	CASSLFEDQPQHF	TGTGCCAGCAGTTTGTTCGAGGATCAGCCCCAGCATTTT